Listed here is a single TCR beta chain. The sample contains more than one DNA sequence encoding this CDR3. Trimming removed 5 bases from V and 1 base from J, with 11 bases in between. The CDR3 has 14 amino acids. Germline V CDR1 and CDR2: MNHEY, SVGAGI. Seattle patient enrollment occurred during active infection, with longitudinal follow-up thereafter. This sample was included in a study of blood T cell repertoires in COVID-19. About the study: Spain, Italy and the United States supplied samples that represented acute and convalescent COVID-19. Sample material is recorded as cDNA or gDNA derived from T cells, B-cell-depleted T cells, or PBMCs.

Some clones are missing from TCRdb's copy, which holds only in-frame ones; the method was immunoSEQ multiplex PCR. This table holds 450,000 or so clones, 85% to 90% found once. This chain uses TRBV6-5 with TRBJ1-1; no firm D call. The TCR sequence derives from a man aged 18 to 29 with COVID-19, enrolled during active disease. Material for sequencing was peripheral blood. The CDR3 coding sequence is TGTGCCAGCAGTCCTAGGACTGGGAACACTGAAGCTTTCTTT. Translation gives CASSPRTGNTEAFF.